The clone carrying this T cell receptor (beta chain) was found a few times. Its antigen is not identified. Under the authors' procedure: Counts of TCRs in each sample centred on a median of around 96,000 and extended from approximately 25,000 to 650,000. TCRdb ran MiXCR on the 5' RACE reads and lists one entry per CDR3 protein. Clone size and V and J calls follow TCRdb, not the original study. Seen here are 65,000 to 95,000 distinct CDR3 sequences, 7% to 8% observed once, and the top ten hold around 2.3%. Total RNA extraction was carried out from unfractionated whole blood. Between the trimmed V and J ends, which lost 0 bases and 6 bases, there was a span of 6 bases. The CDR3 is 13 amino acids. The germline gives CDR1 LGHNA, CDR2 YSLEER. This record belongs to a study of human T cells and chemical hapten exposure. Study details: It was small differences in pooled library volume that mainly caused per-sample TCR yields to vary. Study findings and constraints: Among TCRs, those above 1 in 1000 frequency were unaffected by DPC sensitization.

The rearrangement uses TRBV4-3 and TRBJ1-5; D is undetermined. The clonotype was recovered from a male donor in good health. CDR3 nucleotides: TGCGCCAGCAGCCAAGATTTCGGTCAGCCCCAGCATTTT. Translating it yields CASSQDFGQPQHF.